Below, 25 T cell receptor beta chains from the same sample are listed, as sequenced in a study of blood T cell repertoires in COVID-19. TCRdb's table, derived via immunoSEQ multiplex PCR, lists solely in-frame clones and lacks some. Altogether around 340,000 clones are present, around 88% being singletons, with the ten largest covering roughly 7.1%. Material for sequencing was peripheral blood. Receptor source: a woman in her sixties or seventies with COVID-19, enrolled during active disease.

The chain joins TRBV19 to TRBJ1-5; possible D gene TRBD1, 6 bases. Trimming shortened V by 5 bases and J by 3 bases, and 14 bases separated the two germline ends. The CDR3 is 15 residues long. CDR1 and CDR2 from the germline V gene are LNHDA and SQIVND (reference sequence). The CDR3 reads CASSPRQDYNQPQHF. The CDR3 DNA sequence: TGTGCCAGTAGTCCGCGACAGGATTACAATCAGCCCCAGCATTTT.

The gene calls are TRBV30 and TRBJ2-7; 9 bases are shared with TRBD1. This CDR3 is 14 amino acids long. V trimming: 3 bases; J trimming: 3 bases; junction bases outside the gene matches: 6. CDR1 is GTSNPN and CDR2 is SVGIG in the germline V gene (reference sequence). The CDR3 sequence: CAWSVQGASYEQYF. Here the CDR3 DNA reads TGTGCCTGGAGCGTACAGGGGGCAAGCTACGAGCAGTACTTC.

J is TRBJ2-1 and V is TRBV10-3, with D unclear. The CDR3 is 16 residues long. The V end lost 0 bases, the J end lost 9 bases, and 18 bases lay between the germline ends. Germline-derived CDR1 and CDR2 are ENHRY and SYGVKD. The CDR3 nucleotides read TGTGCCATCAGTGAGTCGGGCAGGTTGGGTTCAGGTGAGCAGTTCTTC. Translated, it gives CAISESGRLGSGEQFF.

The V call is TRBV5-1, the J call TRBJ1-1; 7 positions match TRBD1. With V trimmed by 4 bases and J by 1 base, 7 bases remained unmatched. This CDR3 spans 15 amino acids. Looked up from germline, CDR1 is SGHRS and CDR2 is YFSETQ. The CDR3 region is CASSTYRGTNTEAFF. The CDR3 DNA reads TGCGCCAGCAGCACTTACAGGGGAACGAACACTGAAGCTTTCTTT.

V gene TRBV7-8 combines with J gene TRBJ1-2; TRBD1 aligns across 7 bases. CDR3 length: 13 amino acids. V lost 3 bases to trimming and J lost 4 bases; unmatched junction nucleotides: 2. Germline-derived CDR1 and CDR2 are SGHVS and FQNEAQ. The CDR3 sequence: CASSLPGGYGYTF. In nucleotides, the CDR3 is TGTGCCAGCAGCTTGCCAGGGGGCTATGGCTACACCTTC.

The chain recombines TRBV27 with TRBJ1-2; a possible D gene is TRBD1 (5 bases). Germline CDR1 MNHEY, CDR2 SMNVEV (reference sequence). Trimming pared 4 bases from V and 4 bases from J, leaving 13 bases between. This CDR3 spans 14 amino acids. The CDR3 coding sequence is TGTGCCAGCAGTTGGGCAGGGCAGGGCTATGGCTACACCTTC. It codes for CASSWAGQGYGYTF.

This clone was seen only a few times. V is TRBV15 and J is TRBJ1-1; 8 bases agree with TRBD1. The germline V gene encodes CDR1 LNHNV and CDR2 YYDKDF (reference sequence). CDR3 size: 12 residues. Unmatched junction bases numbered 2, after V lost 9 bases and J lost 2 bases. The CDR3 nucleotides read TGTGCCACAGGACAGGGAAACACTGAAGCTTTCTTT. Amino acid sequence: CATGQGNTEAFF.

This chain uses TRBV30 with TRBJ2-6; unclear D gene. From germline, CDR1 is GTSNPN and CDR2 SVGIG (reference sequence). V lost 3 bases and J 4 bases, leaving 10 bases between the germline ends. The CDR3 is 14 residues long. CDR3 protein: CAWSSFRGANVLTF. CDR3 nucleotides: TGTGCCTGGAGCTCGTTTAGAGGGGCCAACGTCCTGACTTTC.

The V gene is TRBV9, the J gene TRBJ2-1; 7 nucleotides match TRBD2. This CDR3 has 14 amino acids. CDR1 and CDR2 from the germline V gene are SGDLS and YYNGEE. After removal of 0 bases from V and 9 bases from J, the junction contained 6 bases not matched to a gene. In DNA, the CDR3 is TGTGCCAGCAGCGTAGAGGGCGGGGAGGGTGAGCAGTTCTTC. Encoded protein: CASSVEGGEGEQFF.

Here the CDR3 DNA reads TGTGCCAGCAGCTTAGTGCAGGGGGCCTACGAGCAGTACTTC. This sequence encodes CASSLVQGAYEQYF. The chain couples TRBV7-4 to TRBJ2-7; 7 bases map to TRBD1. V was clipped by 1 base and J by 2 bases; unmatched bases: 2. This CDR3 spans 14 amino acids. CDR1 is SGHVT and CDR2 is SQSDAQ in the germline V gene.

This clone was seen a single time. This chain connects TRBV5-6 to TRBJ2-1; 9 positions match TRBD1. V lost 4 bases and J lost 7; bases outside the gene matches: 9. This CDR3 has 15 residues. CDR1 and CDR2 (germline): SGHDT, YYEEEE. Here the CDR3 reads CASSPIVGQGNEQFF. In DNA, the CDR3 is TGTGCCAGCAGCCCCATCGTGGGACAGGGAAATGAGCAGTTCTTC.

V and J are TRBV19 and TRBJ1-5, with D unclear. V gave up 5 bases and J gave up 6 bases, with 8 bases separating them. This CDR3 comprises 12 residues. The germline gives CDR1 LNHDA, CDR2 SQIVND (reference sequence). CDR3 sequence: CASSLGGQPQHF. CDR3 coding DNA: TGTGCCAGTAGTTTAGGCGGTCAGCCCCAGCATTTT.

The chain employs TRBV6-5 and TRBJ1-3, with 9 bases aligning to TRBD1. From germline, CDR1 is MNHEY and CDR2 SVGAGI. The CDR3 has 15 amino acids. The V segment lost 2 bases and the J segment 4 bases; nucleotides outside the gene matches: 3. The chain's CDR3 is CASSYGTGPGNTIYF. CDR3 sequence (DNA): TGTGCCAGCAGTTACGGGACAGGGCCGGGAAACACCATATATTTT.

V usage is TRBV19 and J usage is TRBJ1-6; TRBD1 aligns across 7 bases. Unmatched junction bases numbered 5, after V lost 3 bases and J lost 0 bases. Germline CDR1 LNHDA, CDR2 SQIVND (reference sequence). This CDR3 contains 17 residues. CDR3: CASSILQGSSYNSPLHF. CDR3 sequence (DNA): TGTGCCAGTAGTATTTTACAGGGGAGCTCCTATAATTCACCCCTCCACTTT.

This clone was seen once. The chain couples TRBV30 to TRBJ2-1; 13 nucleotides align to TRBD2. CDR3 size: 15 residues. V dropped 2 bases and J dropped 8; count of bases not matched to a gene: 6. Germline CDR1 is GTSNPN and CDR2 is SVGIG (reference sequence). The CDR3: CAWSYTSGGADEQFF. In DNA, the CDR3 is TGTGCCTGGAGTTACACTAGCGGGGGGGCAGATGAGCAGTTCTTC.

V and J are TRBV7-6 and TRBJ2-3; 9 bases line up with TRBD2. The junction had 8 bases not matched to a gene; V was cut back by 5 bases and J by 5 bases. The CDR3 is 15 residues long. Per the germline V gene, CDR1 is SGHVS and CDR2 is FNYEAQ. In DNA form, the CDR3 reads TGTGCCAGCAGCCCGCGGGGGGGCGGGGGAGATACGCAGTATTTT. Protein sequence: CASSPRGGGGDTQYF.

The CDR3 spells CASSPPGSRSNQPQHF. The CDR3 region has the DNA TGTGCCAGCTCACCACCGGGCAGTAGGAGCAATCAGCCCCAGCATTTT. The chain uses TRBV18 and TRBJ1-5, with unresolved D. The CDR3 has 16 residues. Germline CDR1 KGHSH, CDR2 LQKENI. V was cut by 0 bases and J by 1 base, with 10 bases left in between.

This sequence joins TRBV5-4 and TRBJ2-3; 9 bases are a match to TRBD2. Germline V gene sequence: CDR1 SGHNT, CDR2 YYREEE (reference sequence). The CDR3 sequence is 16 residues long. J was trimmed by 3 bases and V by 0 bases; bases with no gene match: 5. Here the CDR3 DNA reads TGTGCCAGCAGCTTGGTAGCGGGGGTCACGACAGATACGCAGTATTTT. It codes for CASSLVAGVTTDTQYF.

V usage is TRBV7-3 and J usage is TRBJ2-5, with a weak D call TRBD2 (5 bases). The CDR3 is made up of 15 amino acids. Germline lookup yields CDR1 SGHTA and CDR2 FQGTGA. With 5 bases removed from V and 1 base from J, the gap between germline ends came to 14 bases. CDR3 DNA: TGTGCCAGCAGCCCCGGCGGGCCAGCCCAAGAGACCCAGTACTTC. Its translation: CASSPGGPAQETQYF.

The chain carries TRBV3-1 (or the pseudogene TRBV3-2) and TRBJ2-7; D is perhaps TRBD2 (6 bases). The ends were cut back, 1 base at V and 9 bases at J, with 16 bases in the middle. CDR3 length: 14 residues. CDR1 and CDR2 (germline): LGHDT, YNNKEL (reference sequence). The CDR3 DNA sequence: TGTGCCAGCAGCCAAGTACCTTACACGGAGGGGCAGTACTTC. This encodes CASSQVPYTEGQYF.

V and J are TRBV3-1 (or the pseudogene TRBV3-2) and TRBJ1-2; TRBD1 agrees at 8 bases. V lost 2 bases, J lost 6 bases, and 11 bases stayed unmatched. Germline V gene data show CDR1 as LGHDT and CDR2 as YNNKEL (reference sequence). The CDR3 length is 16 residues. The CDR3 protein is CASSQTWQGAGDGYTF. Written as DNA, the CDR3 is TGTGCCAGCAGCCAAACCTGGCAGGGGGCTGGGGATGGCTACACCTTC.

The chain carries TRBV9 and TRBJ2-2; tentatively, D is TRBD2 (6 bases). This CDR3 comprises 16 residues. Germline CDR1 reads SGDLS; CDR2 reads YYNGEE. V was cut by 0 bases and J by 1 base, with 10 bases left in between. CDR3 residues: CASSVGGSGNTGELFF. The CDR3 DNA sequence: TGTGCCAGCAGCGTAGGGGGTAGCGGGAACACCGGGGAGCTGTTTTTT.

The CDR3 protein is CASSYWQGRTEAFF. The CDR3 coding sequence is TGTGCCAGCAGTTACTGGCAGGGGAGAACTGAAGCTTTCTTT. The chain employs TRBV6-5 and TRBJ1-1; D might be TRBD1 (6 bases). The CDR3 length is 14 residues. Germline CDR1 reads MNHEY; CDR2 reads SVGAGI. V was pared by 1 base and J by 5 bases, with 11 bases between.

The chain employs TRBV27 and TRBJ2-6; D ambiguous. From germline, CDR1 is MNHEY and CDR2 SMNVEV (reference sequence). V gave up 3 bases and J gave up 0 bases, with 6 bases separating them. CDR3 length: 15 residues. The CDR3 loop is CASSFLSSGANVLTF. CDR3 DNA sequence: TGTGCCAGCAGTTTCCTTTCCTCTGGGGCCAACGTCCTGACTTTC.

V and J are TRBV7-8 and TRBJ2-2, with a possible D match to TRBD2 (6 bases). CDR1 is SGHVS, CDR2 FQNEAQ, per germline. CDR3 length equals 16 residues. With 1 base removed from V and 3 bases from J, the gap between germline ends came to 12 bases. The DNA for the CDR3 is TGTGCCAGCAGCTTAGGTTTGGCGGGGCACACCGGGGAGCTGTTTTTT. This encodes CASSLGLAGHTGELFF. The variable domain in full, completed from reference TRBV7-8 and TRBJ2-2, reads GAGVSQSPRYKVAKRGQDVALRCDPISGHVSLFWYQQALGQGPEFLTYFQNEAQLDKSGLPSDRFFAERPEGSVSTLKIQRTQQEDSAVYLCASSLGLAGHTGELFFGEGSRLTVL.